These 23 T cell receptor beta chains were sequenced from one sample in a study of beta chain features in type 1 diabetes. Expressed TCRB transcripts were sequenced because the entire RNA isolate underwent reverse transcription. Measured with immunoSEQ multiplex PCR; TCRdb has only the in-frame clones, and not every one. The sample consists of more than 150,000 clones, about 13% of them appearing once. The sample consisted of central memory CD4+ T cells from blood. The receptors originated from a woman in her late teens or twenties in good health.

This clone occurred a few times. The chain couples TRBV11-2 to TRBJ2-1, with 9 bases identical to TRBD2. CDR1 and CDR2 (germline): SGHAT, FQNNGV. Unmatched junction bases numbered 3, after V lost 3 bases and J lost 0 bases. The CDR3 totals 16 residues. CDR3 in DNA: TGTGCCAGCAGCTTTGCGGGAGGGCCCTCCTACAATGAGCAGTTCTTC. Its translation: CASSFAGGPSYNEQFF.

CDR3 bases: TGTGCCTGGAGTGGCCGCGTGTGGGCTTTCTTT. This codes for CAWSGRVWAFF. The genes are TRBV30 and TRBJ1-1; unclear D gene. Trimming removed 1 base at V and 11 bases at J, with 11 bases between. The germline V gene has CDR1 GTSNPN and CDR2 SVGIG (reference sequence). This CDR3 contains 11 residues.

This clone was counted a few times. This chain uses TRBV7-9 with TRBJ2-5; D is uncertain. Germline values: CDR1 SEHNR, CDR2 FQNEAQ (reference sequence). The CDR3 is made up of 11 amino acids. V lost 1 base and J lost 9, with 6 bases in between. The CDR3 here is CASSLEASQYF. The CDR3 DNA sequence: TGTGCCAGCAGCTTAGAAGCGTCCCAGTACTTC.

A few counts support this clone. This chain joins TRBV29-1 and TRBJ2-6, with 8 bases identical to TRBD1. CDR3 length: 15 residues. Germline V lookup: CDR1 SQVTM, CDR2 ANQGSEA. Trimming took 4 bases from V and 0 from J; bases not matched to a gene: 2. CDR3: CSVGDRSSGANVLTF. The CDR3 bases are TGCAGCGTTGGGGACAGGTCCTCTGGGGCCAACGTCCTGACTTTC. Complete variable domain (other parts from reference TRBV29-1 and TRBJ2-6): SAVISQKPSRDICQRGTSLTIQCQVDSQVTMMFWYRQQPGQSLTLIATANQGSEATYESGFVIDKFPISRPNLTFSTLTVSNMSPEDSSIYLCSVGDRSSGANVLTFGAGSRLTVL.

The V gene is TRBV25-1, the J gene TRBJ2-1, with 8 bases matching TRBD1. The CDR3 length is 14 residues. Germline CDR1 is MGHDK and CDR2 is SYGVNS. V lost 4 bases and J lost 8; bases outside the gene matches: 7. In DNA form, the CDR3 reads TGTGCCAGCAGTGGGCAGGGGGCAGGTCATGAGCAGTTCTTC. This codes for CASSGQGAGHEQFF. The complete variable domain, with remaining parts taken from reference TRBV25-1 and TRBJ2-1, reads EADIYQTPRYLVIGTGKKITLECSQTMGHDKMYWYQQDPGMELHLIHYSYGVNSTEKGDLSSESTVSRIRTEHFPLTLESARPSHTSQYLCASSGQGAGHEQFFGPGTRLTVL.

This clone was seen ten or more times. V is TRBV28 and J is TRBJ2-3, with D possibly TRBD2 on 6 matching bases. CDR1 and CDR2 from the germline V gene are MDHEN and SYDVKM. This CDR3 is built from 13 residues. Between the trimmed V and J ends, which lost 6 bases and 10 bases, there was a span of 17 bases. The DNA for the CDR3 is TGTGCCAGCAGGACTTGGACTACCTCTCCGCAGTATTTT. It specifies CASRTWTTSPQYF.

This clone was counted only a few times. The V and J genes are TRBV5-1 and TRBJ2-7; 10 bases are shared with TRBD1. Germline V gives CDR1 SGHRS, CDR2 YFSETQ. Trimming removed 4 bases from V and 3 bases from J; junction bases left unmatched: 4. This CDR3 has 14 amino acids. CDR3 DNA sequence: TGCGCCAGCAGCGTCCGGGACAGGGGCTACGAGCAGTACTTC. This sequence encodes CASSVRDRGYEQYF.

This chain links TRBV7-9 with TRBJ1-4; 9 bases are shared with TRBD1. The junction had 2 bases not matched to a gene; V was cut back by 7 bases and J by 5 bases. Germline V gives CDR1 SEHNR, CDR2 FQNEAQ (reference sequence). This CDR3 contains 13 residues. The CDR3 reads CASNDRGNEKLFF. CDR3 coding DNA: TGTGCCAGCAACGACAGGGGGAATGAAAAACTGTTTTTT.

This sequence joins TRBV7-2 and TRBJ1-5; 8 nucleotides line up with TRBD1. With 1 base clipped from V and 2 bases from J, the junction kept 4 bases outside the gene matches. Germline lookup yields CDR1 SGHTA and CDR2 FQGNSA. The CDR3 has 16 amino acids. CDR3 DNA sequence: TGTGCCAGCAGCTTAGGCAGGGGGCAAGGCAATCAGCCCCAGCATTTT. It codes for CASSLGRGQGNQPQHF.

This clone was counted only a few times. The CDR3 is CASSLEISTGMNIQYF. The DNA of the CDR3 is TGTGCCAGCAGCTTAGAAATCTCGACAGGAATGAACATTCAGTACTTC. The chain employs TRBV11-2 and TRBJ2-4, with D possibly matching TRBD1 (6 bases). CDR3 size: 16 residues. Trimming took 0 bases from V and 7 from J, leaving 16 bases between them. Germline V gene data show CDR1 as SGHAT and CDR2 as FQNNGV.

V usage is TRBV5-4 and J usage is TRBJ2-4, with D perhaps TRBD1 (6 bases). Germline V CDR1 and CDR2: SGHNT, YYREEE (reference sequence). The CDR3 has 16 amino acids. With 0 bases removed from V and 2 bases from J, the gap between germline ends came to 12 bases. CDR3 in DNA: TGTGCCAGCAGCTTGGGGCAGGGGCGATCCAAAAACATTCAGTACTTC. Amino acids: CASSLGQGRSKNIQYF.

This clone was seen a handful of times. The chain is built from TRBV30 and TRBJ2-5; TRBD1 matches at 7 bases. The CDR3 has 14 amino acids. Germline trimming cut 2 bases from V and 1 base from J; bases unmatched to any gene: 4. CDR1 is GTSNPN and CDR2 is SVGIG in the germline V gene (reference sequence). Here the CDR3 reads CAWSTGQAQETQYF. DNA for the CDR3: TGTGCCTGGAGTACCGGACAGGCCCAAGAGACCCAGTACTTC. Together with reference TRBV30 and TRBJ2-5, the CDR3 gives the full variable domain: SQTIHQWPATLVQPVGSPLSLECTVEGTSNPNLYWYRQAAGRGLQLLFYSVGIGQISSEVPQNLSASRPQDRQFILSSKKLLLSDSGFYLCAWSTGQAQETQYFGPGTRLLVL.

The CDR3 DNA reads as TGTGCCAGCAGTCTGGACAGAGGGAACACTGAAGCTTTCTTT. It is translated as CASSLDRGNTEAFF. The gene calls are TRBV6-5 and TRBJ1-1; D may be TRBD1 (6 bases). Trimming took off 5 bases at V and 1 base at J, with 11 bases between the two ends. The CDR3 is 14 residues long. Per germline, CDR1 MNHEY and CDR2 SVGAGI.

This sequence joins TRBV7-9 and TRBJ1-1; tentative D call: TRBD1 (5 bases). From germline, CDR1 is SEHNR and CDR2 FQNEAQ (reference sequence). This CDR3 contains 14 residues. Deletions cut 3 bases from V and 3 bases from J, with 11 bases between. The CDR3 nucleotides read TGTGCCAGCAGCTTCCAGGGATCGGACACTGAAGCTTTCTTT. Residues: CASSFQGSDTEAFF.

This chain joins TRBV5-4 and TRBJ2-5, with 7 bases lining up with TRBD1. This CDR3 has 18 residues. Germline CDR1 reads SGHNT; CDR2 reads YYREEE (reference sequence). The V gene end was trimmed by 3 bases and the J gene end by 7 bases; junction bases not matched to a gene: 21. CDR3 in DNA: TGTGCCAGCAGCTCACAGGGGACAAACGGCTTACCGACGGGGACCCAGTACTTC. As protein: CASSSQGTNGLPTGTQYF.

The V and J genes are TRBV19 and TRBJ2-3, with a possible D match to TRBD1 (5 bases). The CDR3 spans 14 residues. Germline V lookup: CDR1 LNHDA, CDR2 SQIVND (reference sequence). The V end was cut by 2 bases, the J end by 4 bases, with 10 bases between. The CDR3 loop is CASSIQGRADTQYF. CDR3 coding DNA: TGTGCCAGTAGTATACAGGGTCGGGCAGATACGCAGTATTTT.

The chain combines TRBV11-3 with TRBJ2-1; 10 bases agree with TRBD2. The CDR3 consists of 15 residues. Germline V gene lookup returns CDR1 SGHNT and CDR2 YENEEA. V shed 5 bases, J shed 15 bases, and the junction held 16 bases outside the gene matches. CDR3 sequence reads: CASSTGASGGYPRFF. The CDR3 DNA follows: TGTGCCAGCAGCACCGGGGCTAGCGGGGGATACCCGCGGTTCTTC. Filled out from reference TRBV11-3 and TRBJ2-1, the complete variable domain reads EAGVVQSPRYKIIEKKQPVAFWCNPISGHNTLYWYLQNLGQGPELLIRYENEEAVDDSQLPKDRFSAERLKGVDSTLKIQPAELGDSAVYLCASSTGASGGYPRFFGPGTRLTVL.

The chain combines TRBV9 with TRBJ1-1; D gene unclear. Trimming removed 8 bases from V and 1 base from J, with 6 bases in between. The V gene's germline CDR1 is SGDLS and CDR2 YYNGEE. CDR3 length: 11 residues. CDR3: CASQQNTEAFF. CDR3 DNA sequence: TGTGCCAGTCAACAGAACACTGAAGCTTTCTTT.

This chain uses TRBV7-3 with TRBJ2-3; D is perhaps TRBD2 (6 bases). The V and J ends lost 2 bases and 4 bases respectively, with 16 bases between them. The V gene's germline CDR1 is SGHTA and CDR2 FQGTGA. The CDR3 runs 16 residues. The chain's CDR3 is CASSLFSSTSSDTQYF. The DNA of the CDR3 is TGTGCCAGCAGCTTATTTTCCTCTACTAGCTCAGATACGCAGTATTTT.

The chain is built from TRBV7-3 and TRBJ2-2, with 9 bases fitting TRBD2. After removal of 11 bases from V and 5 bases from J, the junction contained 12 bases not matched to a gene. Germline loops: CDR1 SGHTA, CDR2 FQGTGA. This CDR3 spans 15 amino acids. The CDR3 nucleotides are TGTGCCGTCGGGAGCGGGAGGCTTGGGACCGGGGAGCTGTTTTTT. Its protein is CAVGSGRLGTGELFF.

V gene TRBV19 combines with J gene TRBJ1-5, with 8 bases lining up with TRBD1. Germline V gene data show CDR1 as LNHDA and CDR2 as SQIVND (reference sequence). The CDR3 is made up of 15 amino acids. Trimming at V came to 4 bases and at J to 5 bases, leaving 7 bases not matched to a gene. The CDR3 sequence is CASSTIGQGDQPQHF. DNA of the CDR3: TGTGCCAGTAGTACTATCGGACAGGGCGATCAGCCCCAGCATTTT.

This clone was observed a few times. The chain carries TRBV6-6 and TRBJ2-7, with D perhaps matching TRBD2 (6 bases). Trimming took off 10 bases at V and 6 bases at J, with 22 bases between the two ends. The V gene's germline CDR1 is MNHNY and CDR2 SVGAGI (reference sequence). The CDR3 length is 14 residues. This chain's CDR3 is CAISREAIGGEQYF. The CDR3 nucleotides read TGTGCCATCAGCAGGGAGGCAATTGGTGGCGAGCAGTACTTC.

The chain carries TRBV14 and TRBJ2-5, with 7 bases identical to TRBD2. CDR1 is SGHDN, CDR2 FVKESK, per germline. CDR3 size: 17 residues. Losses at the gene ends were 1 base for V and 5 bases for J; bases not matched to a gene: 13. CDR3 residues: CASSQVRDYWGWETQYF. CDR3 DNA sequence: TGTGCCAGCAGCCAAGTTCGGGACTACTGGGGTTGGGAGACCCAGTACTTC.